This TCR beta chain was sequenced during a study of blood T cell repertoires in COVID-19 (TCRdb year 2020). Turning to the overall study: The collaborator samples originated in the United States, Italy and Spain and spanned the acute and convalescent phases of COVID-19. The material from the prospective study consisted of cDNA or gDNA derived from T cells, B-cell-depleted T cells, or PBMCs. Deeply sampled blood TCRbeta repertoires from subjects exposed to, actively infected with, or recovered from COVID-19 were included in the dataset. A freely available public database, intended as a resource for researchers studying the immune response to SARS-CoV-2, is where the repertoires were released. The samples were drawn from two sources: the first 160 participants of the ongoing ImmuneRACE study, and 1,000 to 1,500 subjects contributed by 6 global collaborators. Sample metadata almost always included a de-identified subject ID, COVID-19 status, age in years and sex. HLA class I and class II types, where available, came from metadata supplied by the sample provider rather than from assay-based typing. Here is what the overall study found, with its caveats: Clinical and demographic metadata were provided uncurated, with the amount varying by source and participant.

Whole blood was collected in K2EDTA tubes by collaborating institutions according to the institutions' own protocols. Collaborator samples were shipped for TCRbeta analysis as frozen whole blood, isolated PBMCs, or DNA extracted from either sample type. As concerns this clone: Its specific antigen is unknown. Within one base of it there is no much larger clone, and no base qualities were kept.

From the germline V gene, CDR1 is KGHDR and CDR2 is SFDVKD. V sheds 7 bases and J sheds 5 bases, leaving 16 bases between their ends. The CDR3 runs 15 residues from the cysteine to the phenylalanine. CDR3 DNA is the only sequence kept; it has 45 bases, read in frame from the first base. TCRbeta CDR3 regions were amplified from genomic DNA using the immunoSEQ Assay, a bias-controlled multiplex PCR. In the authors' own workflow: The number of nucleated cells in each sample was estimated from the amplification of reference gene primers within the assay. To quantify the absolute abundance of each unique TCRbeta CDR3 rearrangement, sequence reads were collapsed and filtered. For each sample, productive Simpson clonality was calculated by taking the square root of Simpson's diversity index across productive rearrangements. Sourced from immuneACCESS, this table was stored by TCRdb with only in-frame sequences that have V and J called. A share of the clones is absent; for the studies checked, an unresolved V gene accounts for under half, and the remainder has no known explanation. That table supplies the V and J calls and clone size; D and trimming were determined from the DNA. This sample is represented by tens of thousands of clones; more than 75% of them were singletons. 24% of the sample comes from the top ten.

This receptor chain uses TRBV24-1 and TRBJ2-2; the best D guess is TRBD2, with 6 bases matching. Sequenced material: peripheral blood. The sequence was collected from a human donor in a cohort sampled during active COVID-19. The CDR3 here reads CATREGSGRTGELFF. The nucleotide sequence reads as follows: TGTGCCACCAGGGAGGGGTCAGGGCGAACCGGGGAGCTGTTTTTT.